These T cell receptor beta chains were read from a single sample in a study of T cells after posttransplantation cyclophosphamide. This table comes from immunoSEQ multiplex PCR, and its TCRdb copy is limited to in-frame clones, with some not included. The table records roughly 7,000 clones, approximately 90% of them present only once. This specimen was CD8+ T cells sorted from blood, taken after allogeneic stem cell transplant with posttransplant cyclophosphamide. Source of these receptors: a male patient aged 55-69 years who received an allogeneic stem cell transplant from a related donor and was CMV-positive. Some T cells may be provided by the graft donor. The CDR3 runs from the conserved cysteine through the conserved F or W. A D gene is named only where the DNA matches it firmly. The listing skips clone size in some rows; elsewhere it reads once, few, many or a size class.

TRBD1,16,TRBV19,TRBJ2-7,NA,CASSPITGQGAYEQYF,TGTGCCAGTAGCCCGATTACAGGTCAGGGGGCCTACGAGCAGTACTTC
NA,14,TRBV23-1,TRBJ1-3,NA,CASFSPTSGNTIYF,TGCGCCAGCTTCTCCCCCACATCTGGAAACACCATATATTTT
NA,16,TRBV19,TRBJ1-2,NA,CASSTTTFEVGYGYTF,TGTGCCAGTAGTACAACGACCTTCGAGGTAGGCTATGGCTACACCTTC
NA,14,TRBV4-1,TRBJ2-2,NA,CASSQSEVSGELFF,TGCGCCAGCAGCCAATCAGAGGTCTCCGGGGAGCTGTTTTTT
NA,15,TRBV9,TRBJ2-1,NA,CASSVTGGPYNEQFF,TGTGCCAGCAGCGTAACCGGGGGGCCTTACAATGAGCAGTTCTTC
TRBD1,16,TRBV6-5,TRBJ1-2,NA,CASSYGQGAGSYGYTF,TGTGCCAGCAGTTACGGACAGGGCGCGGGCTCCTATGGCTACACCTTC
NA,16,TRBV19,TRBJ2-7,once,CASSIEYLTLPYEQYF,TGTGCCAGTAGTATCGAGTACCTAACCCTCCCCTACGAGCAGTACTTC
NA,17,TRBV7-6,TRBJ2-5,NA,CASSLAVGWGGQETQYF,TGTGCCAGCAGCTTAGCAGTAGGGTGGGGAGGCCAAGAGACCCAGTACTTC
TRBD1,15,TRBV27,TRBJ1-3,NA,CASSFRSGGGNTIYF,TGTGCCAGCAGTTTCCGATCAGGGGGAGGAAACACCATATATTTT
NA,15,TRBV6-4,TRBJ2-1,NA,CASSDPNLGADEQFF,TGTGCCAGCAGTGACCCCAATCTGGGGGCGGACGAGCAGTTCTTC
NA,14,TRBV27,TRBJ1-2,NA,CASSETGSIYGYTF,TGTGCCAGCAGTGAAACAGGGAGCATCTATGGCTACACCTTC
NA,13,TRBV12-2,TRBJ1-4,NA,CASRLAQGEKLFF,TGTGCAAGTCGCTTAGCGCAGGGTGAAAAACTGTTTTTT
NA,12,TRBV6-6,TRBJ2-1,NA,CASSDNNNEQFF,TGTGCCAGCAGTGACAATAACAATGAGCAGTTCTTC
TRBD1,15,TRBV6-7,TRBJ1-4,NA,CASSYSRQGNEKLFF,TGTGCCAGCAGTTACTCAAGACAGGGAAATGAAAAACTGTTTTTT
TRBD1,16,TRBV28,TRBJ1-5,NA,CATTLLPTGGNQPQHF,TGTGCCACTACATTATTACCGACAGGGGGGAATCAGCCCCAGCATTTT
TRBD1,12,TRBV27,TRBJ1-2,NA,CASRGQIYGYTF,TGTGCCAGCAGGGGACAGATATATGGCTACACCTTC
NA,15,TRBV19,TRBJ2-5,NA,CASSTTRGSAETQYF,TGTGCCAGTAGTACGACCAGGGGCTCAGCAGAGACCCAGTACTTC
NA,15,TRBV4-3,TRBJ1-1,NA,CASSQERLMNTEAFF,TGCGCCAGCAGCCAAGAGAGACTCATGAACACTGAAGCTTTCTTT
TRBD2,12,TRBV30,TRBJ2-3,NA,CAWSSSGGAQYF,TGTGCCTGGAGTTCTAGCGGGGGGGCCCAGTATTTT
TRBD2,17,TRBV5-4,TRBJ2-3,once,CASSLGILAGGTDTQYF,TGTGCCAGCAGCTTGGGGATACTAGCGGGGGGGACAGATACGCAGTATTTT
TRBD2,16,TRBV7-3,TRBJ2-1,NA,CASSLSGGTVRNEQFF,TGTGCCAGCAGCTTGAGCGGGGGTACGGTGAGGAATGAGCAGTTCTTC
NA,14,TRBV6-4,TRBJ2-3,NA,CASSDSDSSSTQYF,TGTGCCAGCAGTGACTCTGACTCCTCTAGTACGCAGTATTTT
NA,14,TRBV18,TRBJ1-5,NA,CASSPGASNQPQHF,TGTGCCAGCTCACCAGGGGCAAGCAATCAGCCCCAGCATTTT
TRBD1,14,TRBV27,TRBJ1-2,NA,CASSPRQGAFGYTF,TGTGCCAGCAGTCCCCGACAGGGGGCGTTTGGCTACACCTTC
TRBD1,15,TRBV9,TRBJ1-2,NA,CASTPQGATNYGYTF,TGTGCCAGCACCCCGCAGGGGGCAACTAACTATGGCTACACCTTC
NA,15,TRBV4-3,TRBJ1-1,NA,CASSQDRGGYAEAFF,TGCGCCAGCAGCCAAGATCGAGGAGGCTATGCTGAAGCTTTCTTT
TRBD1,18,TRBV7-9,TRBJ1-1,NA,CASSSRPGQGPVFTEAFF,TGTGCCAGCAGCTCGCGCCCGGGACAGGGACCGGTGTTCACTGAAGCTTTCTTT
NA,12,TRBV19,TRBJ1-1,NA,CASSNSYSEAFF,TGTGCCAGTAGCAACAGTTATTCTGAAGCTTTCTTT
NA,19,TRBV4-2,TRBJ2-5,NA,CASSQDYSSLGLGQETQYF,TGTGCCAGCAGTCAAGACTATTCCAGTTTGGGGCTAGGTCAAGAGACCCAGTACTTC
TRBD1,12,TRBV27,TRBJ1-2,once,CASRGQGYGYTF,TGTGCCAGCAGGGGACAGGGTTATGGCTACACCTTC